A selection of T cell receptor beta chains follows, all from one sample in a study of cytotoxic CD8 clonotypes in ibrutinib-treated CLL. Generated by immunoSEQ multiplex PCR, the TCRdb table keeps only in-frame clones and is missing some. The sample has about 9,400 clones; around 63% are singletons. The sequenced sample was PBMCs, obtained before ibrutinib treatment. These receptors were obtained from a human donor with chronic lymphocytic leukemia. CDR3s include the opening cysteine and the closing phenylalanine or tryptophan. The D gene is left open where the match is weak. Some rows have no size entry. The others give once, few or many, or a class for an expanded clone.

cdr3_aa	cdr3_nt	v_call	j_call	clone_size	d_call
CASSLSRVNYGYTF	TGTGCCAGCAGTTTATCCAGGGTGAACTATGGCTACACCTTC	TRBV28	TRBJ1-2	NA	NA
CASSLAAGGYTGELFF	TGTGCCAGCAGCTTGGCAGCGGGAGGATACACCGGGGAGCTGTTTTTT	TRBV5-4	TRBJ2-2	NA	TRBD2
CASSVALFLETQYF	TGTGCCAGCAGCGTAGCTCTTTTCCTAGAGACCCAGTACTTC	TRBV9	TRBJ2-5	NA	NA
CASSDRLANTGELFF	TGCGCCAGCAGTGATAGGCTAGCGAACACCGGGGAGCTGTTTTTT	TRBV10-2	TRBJ2-2	few	NA
CASSFWSGANVLTF	TGTGCCAGCAGTTTTTGGTCTGGGGCCAACGTCCTGACTTTC	TRBV2	TRBJ2-6	NA	NA
CASTSWRLSTDTQYF	TGTGCCAGCACCTCCTGGAGGCTCAGCACAGATACGCAGTATTTT	TRBV7-9	TRBJ2-3	NA	NA
CASSSRLGLSYEQYF	TGTGCCAGCAGTTCTCGACTAGGTCTTTCCTACGAGCAGTACTTC	TRBV27	TRBJ2-7	NA	NA
CASSLISGTSGRRTDTQYF	TGTGCCAGCAGCCTGATTTCAGGGACTAGCGGGAGAAGAACAGATACGCAGTATTTT	TRBV5-4	TRBJ2-3	NA	TRBD2
CASSSSQGTETQYF	TGCGCCAGCAGCTCCTCACAGGGAACGGAGACCCAGTACTTC	TRBV5-1	TRBJ2-5	NA	NA
CASSQGVFGDTQYF	TGCGCCAGCAGCCAAGGGGTTTTCGGAGATACGCAGTATTTT	TRBV4-1	TRBJ2-3	NA	NA
CASSFTGADTGELFF	TGCGCCAGCAGCTTTACCGGGGCCGACACCGGGGAGCTGTTTTTT	TRBV5-1	TRBJ2-2	few	NA
CASSLRGQGSGEQYF	TGTGCCAGCAGCTTGAGAGGTCAGGGGTCCGGCGAGCAGTACTTC	TRBV5-5	TRBJ2-7	NA	NA
CASSSPGPRRKGNSPLHF	TGTGCCAGTAGTTCACCGGGACCCCGGAGAAAGGGTAATTCACCCCTCCACTTT	TRBV19	TRBJ1-6	NA	NA
CASSQDAFTGGLYNEQFF	TGTGCCAGCAGCCAAGATGCGTTTACGGGGGGGCTTTACAATGAGCAGTTCTTC	TRBV4-2	TRBJ2-1	NA	TRBD2
CASSDVRMLTKNIQYF	TGTGCCAGCAGTGATGTACGCATGCTGACCAAAAACATTCAGTACTTC	TRBV2	TRBJ2-4	NA	NA
CASSLAGTGSGNTIYF	TGCGCCAGCAGCTTGGCCGGGACAGGCTCTGGAAACACCATATATTTT	TRBV5-1	TRBJ1-3	NA	TRBD1
CASSYLGDNEQFF	TGTGCCAGCAGTTACCTGGGGGACAATGAGCAGTTCTTC	TRBV6-5	TRBJ2-1	NA	NA
CASRVPATGLKETQYF	TGTGCCAGCAGAGTTCCGGCTACAGGGCTAAAAGAGACCCAGTACTTC	TRBV28	TRBJ2-5	NA	NA
CASSPTGPGANVLTF	TGTGCCAGCTCACCGACAGGGCCAGGGGCCAACGTCCTGACTTTC	TRBV18	TRBJ2-6	NA	TRBD1
CAIRGGGYTEAFF	TGTGCCATCAGAGGCGGGGGTTACACTGAAGCTTTCTTT	TRBV10-3	TRBJ1-1	NA	NA
CASSRGRQETQYF	TGTGCCAGCAGCCGAGGACGGCAAGAGACCCAGTACTTC	TRBV2	TRBJ2-5	NA	NA
CASSSSGGHGGYGYTF	TGTGCCAGCAGCTCTAGTGGGGGACACGGTGGGTATGGCTACACCTTC	TRBV7-9	TRBJ1-2	NA	NA
CSVRVGSGANVLTF	TGCAGCGTCCGGGTCGGGTCTGGGGCCAACGTCCTGACTTTC	TRBV29-1	TRBJ2-6	few	NA
CASRPGTLDYGQYF	TGTGCCAGCAGGCCCGGGACTCTGGACTATGGGCAGTACTTC	TRBV5-6	TRBJ2-7	NA	NA
CASSFPPGVAGWGSYNEQFF	TGTGCCAGCAGTTTTCCCCCGGGGGTAGCGGGATGGGGGTCCTACAATGAGCAGTTCTTC	TRBV2	TRBJ2-1	once	TRBD2
CASSPMSLETQYF	TGTGCCAGCTCACCAATGTCCCTCGAGACCCAGTACTTC	TRBV18	TRBJ2-5	few	NA
CATTPKVRNTEAFF	TGTGCCACCACCCCCAAGGTCAGGAACACTGAAGCTTTCTTT	TRBV19	TRBJ1-1	NA	NA
CSVDGPGLGEQFF	TGCAGCGTTGATGGCCCAGGATTGGGAGAGCAGTTCTTC	TRBV29-1	TRBJ2-1	NA	NA
CASSPRGGTEAFF	TGTGCCAGCAGCCCCAGGGGCGGCACTGAAGCTTTCTTT	TRBV6-6	TRBJ1-1	NA	NA
CASSHYEQYF	TGTGCCAGCAGCCATTACGAGCAGTACTTC	TRBV7-9	TRBJ2-7	few	NA
CASSLAGLYEQYF	TGTGCCAGCAGCTTGGCGGGACTCTACGAGCAGTACTTC	TRBV5-4	TRBJ2-7	NA	NA
CASSLEPGRGGAYEQYF	TGCGCCAGCAGCTTGGAACCGGGGCGTGGGGGAGCCTACGAGCAGTACTTC	TRBV5-1	TRBJ2-7	NA	NA
CATLSGAGGYTF	TGTGCCACCCTGTCGGGGGCGGGCGGCTACACCTTC	TRBV10-3	TRBJ1-2	NA	NA
CASSFPGRDSYNEQFF	TGTGCCAGCAGCTTTCCGGGGAGGGACTCCTACAATGAGCAGTTCTTC	TRBV7-9	TRBJ2-1	NA	TRBD2
CASRETGTDTQYF	TGTGCCAGCCGCGAGACGGGCACAGATACGCAGTATTTT	TRBV18	TRBJ2-3	NA	NA
CASSIHANTGELFF	TGTGCCAGTAGTATACATGCAAACACCGGGGAGCTGTTTTTT	TRBV19	TRBJ2-2	NA	NA
CASSDRWGTEAFF	TGTGCCAGCAGTGATAGGTGGGGCACTGAAGCTTTCTTT	TRBV6-1	TRBJ1-1	few	NA
CASSQGQGFTGELFF	TGTGCCAGCAGCCAGGGACAGGGATTCACCGGGGAGCTGTTTTTT	TRBV7-2	TRBJ2-2	NA	TRBD1
CASSQRTGVWSEAFF	TGTGCCAGCAGTCAAAGGACAGGGGTTTGGTCTGAAGCTTTCTTT	TRBV28	TRBJ1-1	NA	TRBD1
CASSFNGETQYF	TGTGCCAGCAGCTTCAATGGAGAGACCCAGTACTTC	TRBV9	TRBJ2-5	once	NA
CASHLAGELFF	TGTGCCAGCCATCTTGCGGGGGAGCTGTTTTTT	TRBV5-6	TRBJ2-2	NA	NA
CASSPTVSGANVLTF	TGTGCCAGCTCACCGACAGTCTCTGGGGCCAACGTCCTGACTTTC	TRBV18	TRBJ2-6	NA	NA
CASSFGGSGNTIYF	TGTGCCAGCAGCTTCGGAGGAAGTGGAAACACCATATATTTT	TRBV7-2	TRBJ1-3	NA	NA
CASSPGGPPDTQYF	TGTGCCAGCAGCCCCGGGGGGCCCCCGGATACGCAGTATTTT	TRBV6-6	TRBJ2-3	few	NA
CASSVGVAGFYEQYF	TGTGCCAGCAGCGTAGGGGTAGCGGGGTTCTACGAGCAGTACTTC	TRBV9	TRBJ2-7	NA	TRBD2
CARIVGPCRGTDTQYF	TGCGCCAGGATTGTAGGTCCCTGTCGGGGCACAGATACGCAGTATTTT	TRBV5-1	TRBJ2-3	NA	NA
CASSPGTRNTGELFF	TGTGCCAGCAGTCCCGGGACACGGAACACCGGGGAGCTGTTTTTT	TRBV27	TRBJ2-2	few	NA
CASSNRETQYF	TGTGCCAGCAGTAACCGGGAGACCCAGTACTTC	TRBV2	TRBJ2-5	few	NA
CSVIRGISNQPQHF	TGCAGCGTTATCAGGGGGATTAGCAATCAGCCCCAGCATTTT	TRBV29-1	TRBJ1-5	NA	TRBD1
CASSLGGAGATDTQYF	TGTGCCAGCAGTTTGGGGGGAGCGGGAGCAACAGATACGCAGTATTTT	TRBV28	TRBJ2-3	NA	TRBD2
CASRMTDNSPLHF	TGTGCCAGCAGGATGACAGATAATTCACCCCTCCACTTT	TRBV27	TRBJ1-6	few	NA
CASSLEGLGELFF	TGCGCCAGCAGCTTGGAAGGTCTCGGGGAGCTGTTTTTT	TRBV5-1	TRBJ2-2	NA	NA
CASSEPLGRGDEQYF	TGCGCCAGCAGTGAGCCGCTGGGAAGGGGAGACGAGCAGTACTTC	TRBV10-2	TRBJ2-7	NA	NA
CSVAGATNEKLFF	TGCAGCGTTGCGGGTGCAACTAATGAAAAACTGTTTTTT	TRBV29-1	TRBJ1-4	NA	NA